What follows are 21 T cell receptor beta chains derived from one specimen sequenced in a study of cytomegalovirus exposure and HLA in healthy donors (TCRdb year 2017). The library was prepared using the immunoSEQ multiplex PCR assay. A mixture of 60 forward primers for TCR Vbeta segments and 13 reverse primers for TCR Jbeta segments was used in the multiplex PCR. In TCRdb, the immuneACCESS table is reduced to in-frame sequences with V and J assigned. These tables do not hold every clone; where another copy was compared, an unresolved V gene accounts for under half, and the others remain unexplained. This sample comprises roughly 160,000 clones, approximately 72% of them detected only once. The ten largest clonotypes hold approximately 2.4% of the sample. The specimen sequenced was PBMCs. The receptor set was obtained from a female donor in good health and CMV-seronegative.

This clone was picked up one time. The chain employs TRBV5-4 and TRBJ1-4; D uncertain. CDR1 SGHNT and CDR2 YYREEE come from the germline V gene (reference sequence). The V gene lost 1 base and the J gene lost 8 bases, with 9 bases spanning the gap. The CDR3 is made up of 13 amino acids. The CDR3 DNA sequence: TGTGCCAGCAGCTTGTGGGCCGAAGAAAAACTGTTTTTT. It yields the protein CASSLWAEEKLFF.

The chain carries TRBV4-1 and TRBJ1-2, with 9 bases matching TRBD1. CDR3 size: 14 residues. Trimming cost V 4 bases and J 8 bases; bases outside gene matches: 8. CDR1 and CDR2 from the germline V gene are MGHRA and YSYEKL. CDR3 sequence: CASSLPGTGRGYTF. CDR3 nucleotide sequence: TGCGCCAGCAGCCTACCCGGGACAGGGCGGGGCTACACCTTC.

In its sample, this clone ranks as medium-sized. This chain uses TRBV7-2 with TRBJ2-7, with 9 positions matching TRBD2. The CDR3 has 14 amino acids. The J segment lost 4 bases and the V segment lost 3 bases, leaving 4 bases of the junction unmatched. Germline V gene sequence: CDR1 SGHTA, CDR2 FQGNSA. The CDR3 nucleotides are TGTGCCAGCAGCTTTGGCGGGAGGGGGTACGAGCAGTACTTC. The encoded protein is CASSFGGRGYEQYF.

The chain carries TRBV7-9 and TRBJ2-5; 9 nucleotides align to TRBD1. This CDR3 is 15 amino acids long. The V segment lost 5 bases and the J segment 4 bases; nucleotides outside the gene matches: 8. Per the germline V gene, CDR1 is SEHNR and CDR2 is FQNEAQ (reference sequence). CDR3 nucleotides: TGTGCCAGCAGCCTAGGGACAGGGAAAGGAGAGACCCAGTACTTC. The encoded protein is CASSLGTGKGETQYF.

CDR3 nucleotides: TGTGCCAGCAGCAGGGTGTACAGGGAGCATGGCTACACCTTC. Protein sequence: CASSRVYREHGYTF. V usage is TRBV11-2 and J usage is TRBJ1-2, with D maybe TRBD1 (6 bases). The germline V and J ends were trimmed by 5 bases and 6 bases, with 16 bases remaining between them. CDR3 length: 14 amino acids. Germline V CDR1 and CDR2: SGHAT, FQNNGV.

This chain uses TRBV5-6 with TRBJ1-4; D is perhaps TRBD1 (5 bases). The CDR3 runs to 12 residues. Germline V gene sequence: CDR1 SGHDT, CDR2 YYEEEE. The V end lost 5 bases, the J end lost 6 bases, and 8 bases lay between the germline ends. The CDR3 sequence is CASRRRDEKLFF. CDR3 nucleotide sequence: TGTGCCAGCAGGCGCAGGGATGAAAAACTGTTTTTT.

The rearrangement links TRBV6-5 to TRBJ1-1; D possibly corresponds to TRBD1 (5 bases). Germline V gene sequence: CDR1 MNHEY, CDR2 SVGAGI. The CDR3 sequence is 13 residues long. Trimming left V 2 bases short and J 8 bases short, with 12 bases between. This chain's CDR3 is CASSYGRDLEAFF. In DNA, the CDR3 is TGTGCCAGCAGTTACGGGCGGGACCTCGAAGCTTTCTTT.

This clone was counted a few times. The chain joins TRBV4-3 to TRBJ2-2; D perhaps matches TRBD1 (6 bases). The CDR3 consists of 14 residues. Per the germline V gene, CDR1 is LGHNA and CDR2 is YSLEER. V lost 3 bases, J lost 4 bases, and 9 bases lay in between. CDR3 DNA sequence: TGCGCCAGCAGCCAGGAGGACAGCACCGGGGAGCTGTTTTTT. Encoded protein: CASSQEDSTGELFF.

This sequence joins TRBV6-6 and TRBJ1-1, with TRBD1 matching 7 bases. Trimming took 6 bases from V and 7 from J; bases not matched to a gene: 5. The germline gives CDR1 MNHNY, CDR2 SVGAGI (reference sequence). The CDR3 sequence is 12 residues long. The CDR3 DNA reads as TGTGCCAGCAGCCCCGGACAGGTTGAAGCTTTCTTT. Its translation: CASSPGQVEAFF.

This clone was detected only once. V usage is TRBV7-2 and J usage is TRBJ2-1; 7 bases line up with TRBD2. The J segment lost 14 bases and the V segment lost 3 bases, leaving 7 bases of the junction unmatched. The germline gives CDR1 SGHTA, CDR2 FQGNSA. CDR3 size: 12 residues. The CDR3 bases are TGTGCCAGCAGCTTCACACGGGACTATAAGTTCTTC. It translates to CASSFTRDYKFF.

This sequence joins TRBV29-1 and TRBJ2-4; possibly TRBD2 for D (7 bases). Germline V gives CDR1 SQVTM, CDR2 ANQGSEA. With 4 bases removed from V and 7 bases from J, the gap between germline ends came to 17 bases. The CDR3 is made up of 14 amino acids. CDR3 coding DNA: TGCAGCGTTGCGTGGGCGGGGGCAGGGAACATTCAGTACTTC. It translates to CSVAWAGAGNIQYF.

The J gene is TRBJ2-3, the V gene TRBV7-9, with D possibly being TRBD1 (6 bases). V lost 2 bases, J lost 4 bases, and 10 bases lay in between. Germline CDR1 reads SEHNR; CDR2 reads FQNEAQ (reference sequence). There are 14 residues in the CDR3. CDR3 sequence: CASSLQGSADTQYF. CDR3 bases: TGTGCCAGCAGCTTACAGGGGTCCGCAGATACGCAGTATTTT.

This clone was observed a few times. This chain joins TRBV6-5 and TRBJ2-7; D is possibly TRBD1 (6 bases). The germline V and J ends were trimmed by 7 bases and 3 bases, with 13 bases remaining between them. Germline V lookup: CDR1 MNHEY, CDR2 SVGAGI. This CDR3 comprises 13 residues. The CDR3 DNA reads TGTGCCAGCACCGTAGGACAGAACTACGAGCAGTACTTC. Encoded protein: CASTVGQNYEQYF.

Only a few counts were recorded for this clone. This CDR3 is CASRAFGPSYEQYF. CDR3 sequence (DNA): TGTGCCAGCAGAGCTTTTGGTCCCTCCTACGAGCAGTACTTC. This chain joins TRBV6-4 and TRBJ2-7, with no clear D. Germline V gene lookup returns CDR1 MRHNA and CDR2 SNTAGT. Between the trimmed V and J ends, which lost 6 bases and 0 bases, there was a span of 12 bases. CDR3 length: 14 amino acids.

This chain joins TRBV7-2 and TRBJ2-2; D gene ambiguous. Per germline, CDR1 SGHTA and CDR2 FQGNSA. The ends were cut back, 1 base at V and 2 bases at J, with 5 bases in the middle. This CDR3 has 14 residues. The chain's CDR3 is CASSLVANTGELFF. The CDR3 DNA is TGTGCCAGCAGCTTAGTAGCTAACACCGGGGAGCTGTTTTTT.

This chain connects TRBV4-2 to TRBJ1-5; TRBD1 might be the D (5 bases). The CDR3 is 16 residues long. V was pared by 2 bases and J by 1 base, with 12 bases between. Germline CDR1 is LGHNA and CDR2 is YNFKEQ. The CDR3: CASSQPDKGSNQPQHF. The CDR3 DNA reads as TGTGCCAGCAGCCAACCGGACAAGGGGAGCAATCAGCCCCAGCATTTT.

The rearrangement joins TRBV10-2 to TRBJ1-1, with D perhaps TRBD1 (6 bases). This CDR3 region has 13 residues. The germline V and J ends were trimmed by 8 bases and 0 bases, with 10 bases remaining between them. Germline-derived CDR1 and CDR2 are WSHSY and SAAADI. CDR3 residues: CASRTVMNTEAFF. CDR3 bases: TGCGCCAGCCGGACAGTTATGAACACTGAAGCTTTCTTT.

A note on this clone: Other DNA sequences within the sample encode an identical CDR3. The chain recombines TRBV30 with TRBJ2-3; 9 nucleotides agree with TRBD1. The germline V gene encodes CDR1 GTSNPN and CDR2 SVGIG (reference sequence). Germline trimming cut 2 bases from V and 0 bases from J; bases unmatched to any gene: 3. This CDR3 has 15 residues. The CDR3 DNA follows: TGTGCCTGGAGTCGCGGGACAGGGAGCACAGATACGCAGTATTTT. It translates to CAWSRGTGSTDTQYF.

This chain links TRBV30 with TRBJ1-3; D is ambiguous. Germline values: CDR1 GTSNPN, CDR2 SVGIG (reference sequence). V was cut by 3 bases and J by 0 bases, with 9 bases left in between. The CDR3 has 14 amino acids. The CDR3 DNA sequence: TGTGCCTGGAGGCGTACAGTCTCTGGAAACACCATATATTTT. This codes for CAWRRTVSGNTIYF.

The rearrangement uses TRBV11-2 and TRBJ1-1, with TRBD1 as a possible D gene (5 bases). CDR1 is SGHAT, CDR2 FQNNGV, per germline. Trimming left V 4 bases short and J 1 base short, with 13 bases between. This CDR3 comprises 15 residues. This CDR3 is CASSSRASSNTEAFF. The CDR3 DNA reads as TGTGCCAGCAGCTCCAGGGCCAGCTCGAACACTGAAGCTTTCTTT.

The chain combines TRBV6-1 with TRBJ1-3, with 9 nucleotides matching TRBD1. The germline CDR1 and CDR2 sequences are MNHNS and SASEGT. The ends lost 9 bases at V and 7 bases at J; junction bases unmatched: 10. The CDR3 contains 14 residues. The CDR3 sequence is CASQGGQGGNTIYF. The CDR3 bases are TGTGCCAGTCAGGGGGGACAGGGAGGGAACACCATATATTTT.